The 28 T cell receptor beta chains in this list originate from one sample, sequenced in a study of cytomegalovirus exposure and HLA in healthy donors. This table comes from immunoSEQ multiplex PCR, and its TCRdb copy is limited to in-frame clones, with some not included. The sample includes about 130,000 clones, 70% to 90% of them seen just once. The sample comprised PBMCs. The receptors were sampled from a woman aged 25 to 39 in good health and CMV-seropositive.

The genes are TRBV6-1 and TRBJ1-5, with 9 bases lining up with TRBD1. V gave up 2 bases and J gave up 5 bases; unmatched junction bases: 10. The CDR3 totals 17 residues. The germline gives CDR1 MNHNS, CDR2 SASEGT. This CDR3 is CASSEFLDRGSDQPQHF. In DNA, the CDR3 is TGTGCCAGCAGTGAATTTTTGGACAGGGGATCAGATCAGCCCCAGCATTTT.

The V and J genes are TRBV15 and TRBJ1-5; 9 nucleotides match TRBD1. The germline V gene has CDR1 LNHNV and CDR2 YYDKDF (reference sequence). The CDR3 has 15 amino acids. The trim removed 5 bases at V and 3 bases at J, leaving 5 bases unmatched. Here the CDR3 reads CATSGGQGYNQPQHF. The DNA of the CDR3 is TGTGCCACCAGCGGTGGACAGGGGTACAATCAGCCCCAGCATTTT.

The chain links TRBV5-1 to TRBJ2-1; TRBD1 might be the D (5 bases). The CDR3 spans 15 residues. V lost 2 bases to trimming and J lost 5 bases, with 14 bases between them. From germline, CDR1 is SGHRS and CDR2 YFSETQ. CDR3 in DNA: TGCGCCAGCAGCTTAAGGTGGGGCAGGGACAATGAGCAGTTCTTC. Translation: CASSLRWGRDNEQFF.

The rearrangement joins TRBV5-6 to TRBJ2-7; no clear D. Germline V gene lookup returns CDR1 SGHDT and CDR2 YYEEEE. Trimming removed 0 bases at V and 5 bases at J, with 12 bases between. The CDR3 loop spans 14 amino acids. The CDR3 DNA sequence: TGTGCCAGCAGCTTGGGGCCAGGTCGGAACGAGCAGTACTTC. Amino acids: CASSLGPGRNEQYF.

The chain has TRBV4-2 and TRBJ1-6, with 10 bases identical to TRBD1. The ends lost 2 bases at V and 7 bases at J; junction bases unmatched: 8. Germline CDR1 and CDR2: LGHNA and YNFKEQ. The CDR3 totals 17 residues. CDR3: CASSQLRTGGVNSPLHF. The CDR3 DNA reads TGTGCCAGCAGCCAATTAAGGACAGGGGGAGTCAATTCACCCCTCCACTTT.

The chain employs TRBV2 and TRBJ2-1; 7 bases agree with TRBD1. This CDR3 comprises 14 residues. V gave up 6 bases and J gave up 5 bases; unmatched junction bases: 7. Germline V lookup: CDR1 SNHLY, CDR2 FYNNEI. The CDR3 here is CASSVTGFHNEQFF. The CDR3 DNA follows: TGTGCCAGCAGCGTGACAGGGTTCCACAATGAGCAGTTCTTC.

In this sample, this clone turned up a few times. V usage is TRBV27 and J usage is TRBJ1-6; tentative D call: TRBD1 (6 bases). This CDR3 comprises 14 residues. V was clipped by 5 bases and J by 10 bases, with 15 bases between them. In germline, CDR1 is MNHEY, CDR2 SMNVEV (reference sequence). The chain's CDR3 is CASSLQGVGSPLHF. CDR3 bases: TGTGCCAGCAGTCTACAGGGAGTGGGGTCACCCCTCCACTTT.

The chain is built from TRBV11-2 and TRBJ2-2; D is unresolved. CDR1 and CDR2 (germline): SGHAT, FQNNGV. The CDR3 totals 16 residues. Trimming cost V 0 bases and J 1 base, with 9 bases left between them. The CDR3, as DNA: TGTGCCAGCAGCTTAGATAACTATAGGAACACCGGGGAGCTGTTTTTT. Translation: CASSLDNYRNTGELFF.

The chain carries TRBV6-5 and TRBJ2-4; D remains ambiguous. The germline gives CDR1 MNHEY, CDR2 SVGAGI. V dropped 0 bases and J dropped 2 bases, with 8 bases sitting between them. This CDR3 contains 15 residues. The CDR3 loop reads CASSYSGLSKNIQYF. As DNA, the CDR3 is TGTGCCAGCAGTTACTCGGGCTTATCCAAAAACATTCAGTACTTC.

This chain uses TRBV2 with TRBJ2-5, with D possibly matching TRBD2 (7 bases). CDR1 and CDR2 (germline): SNHLY, FYNNEI. This CDR3 comprises 15 residues. Trimming stripped 3 bases from V and 2 bases from J, with 13 bases between. The CDR3 sequence: CASSEQGGDQETQYF. In DNA, the CDR3 is TGTGCCAGCAGTGAGCAAGGGGGGGATCAAGAGACCCAGTACTTC.

V usage is TRBV18 and J usage is TRBJ2-7; D is perhaps TRBD2 (6 bases). V was cut by 0 bases and J by 2 bases, with 8 bases left in between. The CDR3 contains 14 residues. Germline V CDR1 and CDR2: KGHSH, LQKENI. CDR3 nucleotide sequence: TGTGCCAGCTCACCACCCGGCGGGACCTACGAGCAGTACTTC. Amino acids: CASSPPGGTYEQYF.

This clone appeared once. The CDR3 spells CASSLDGLGNEQFF. The CDR3 region has the DNA TGTGCCAGCAGCTTAGATGGGCTCGGCAATGAGCAGTTCTTC. The rearrangement joins TRBV11-3 to TRBJ2-1; no definite D call. The CDR3 runs to 14 residues. The V gene lost 0 bases and the J gene lost 6 bases, with 9 bases spanning the gap. CDR1 and CDR2 (germline): SGHNT, YENEEA.

The V gene is TRBV2, the J gene TRBJ1-1; D is unresolved. This CDR3 comprises 15 residues. V was shortened by 3 bases and J by 4 bases, with 15 bases between the two germline ends. Per the germline V gene, CDR1 is SNHLY and CDR2 is FYNNEI. CDR3 coding DNA: TGTGCCAGCAGTGATTATTTGAGGGCCGCCACTGAAGCTTTCTTT. This gives the protein CASSDYLRAATEAFF.

V usage is TRBV2 and J usage is TRBJ1-4; the D gene is possibly TRBD1 (6 bases). The germline gives CDR1 SNHLY, CDR2 FYNNEI. This CDR3 is 16 amino acids long. Trimming cost V 6 bases and J 0 bases, with 14 bases left between them. Here the CDR3 reads CASSARGASTNEKLFF. The CDR3, as DNA: TGTGCCAGCAGCGCGCGGGGGGCCTCAACTAATGAAAAACTGTTTTTT.

The J gene is TRBJ2-1, the V gene TRBV10-2; 13 bases are a match to TRBD2. The CDR3 has 14 amino acids. V lost 6 bases, J lost 10 bases, and 6 bases stayed unmatched. From germline, CDR1 is WSHSY and CDR2 SAAADI. Written as DNA, the CDR3 is TGCGCCAGCAGAAGGACTAGCGGGGGAGGGGAGCAGTTCTTC. Its translation: CASRRTSGGGEQFF.

The CDR3 bases are TGCGCCAGCAGCATGGGACTAGCGGGGCGAGGGACAGATACGCAGTATTTT. This translates into CASSMGLAGRGTDTQYF. The rearrangement links TRBV5-1 to TRBJ2-3; 13 bases are shared with TRBD2. Germline-derived CDR1 and CDR2 are SGHRS and YFSETQ. V lost 4 bases to trimming and J lost 3 bases; unmatched junction nucleotides: 8. This CDR3 region has 17 residues.

The chain joins TRBV29-1 to TRBJ2-3, with D perhaps TRBD1 (6 bases). The CDR3 has 13 residues. Trimming took off 3 bases at V and 6 bases at J, with 13 bases between the two ends. From germline, CDR1 is SQVTM and CDR2 ANQGSEA. Written as DNA, the CDR3 is TGCAGCGTTGACAGGGGATCCTGGGATACGCAGTATTTT. Amino acids: CSVDRGSWDTQYF.

This sequence joins TRBV7-2 and TRBJ1-3; a weak D match, TRBD1 (5 bases). The germline V and J ends were trimmed by 6 bases and 3 bases, with 18 bases remaining between them. Looked up from germline, CDR1 is SGHTA and CDR2 is FQGNSA. CDR3 length equals 16 residues. In DNA, the CDR3 is TGTGCCAGCAGTCGTGGGAGTTTGGGGGGTGGAAACACCATATATTTT. As protein: CASSRGSLGGGNTIYF.

V gene TRBV28 combines with J gene TRBJ2-5, with TRBD2 matching 7 bases. V was pared by 2 bases and J by 2 bases, with 5 bases of the junction left unmatched. Germline V CDR1 and CDR2: MDHEN, SYDVKM. The CDR3 has 15 amino acids. Here the CDR3 DNA reads TGTGCCAGCAGTTTAGGAGGACTAGATCAAGAGACCCAGTACTTC. This gives the protein CASSLGGLDQETQYF.

This clone was picked up one time. The chain recombines TRBV28 with TRBJ2-3; weak D call: TRBD1 (7 bases). The germline gives CDR1 MDHEN, CDR2 SYDVKM. This CDR3 has 17 residues. V was pared by 6 bases and J by 0 bases, with 19 bases between. The CDR3 spells CASRADPTGTSTDTQYF. CDR3 nucleotides: TGTGCCAGCAGAGCAGACCCGACAGGGACTAGCACAGATACGCAGTATTTT.

Details on this clone: Different DNA sequences within this sample yield the same CDR3. This sequence joins TRBV7-9 and TRBJ2-5; D uncertain. Trimming pared 0 bases from V and 4 bases from J, leaving 3 bases between. CDR1 is SEHNR and CDR2 is FQNEAQ in the germline V gene (reference sequence). There are 12 residues in the CDR3. CDR3 protein: CASSLAGETQYF. Here the CDR3 DNA reads TGTGCCAGCAGCTTAGCCGGAGAGACCCAGTACTTC.

The table lists this clone with a count of one. The V call is TRBV5-6, the J call TRBJ2-3; TRBD1 is a possible D gene (6 bases). The CDR3 totals 15 residues. CDR1 is SGHDT and CDR2 is YYEEEE in the germline V gene. V gave up 4 bases and J gave up 3 bases, with 15 bases separating them. CDR3 DNA: TGTGCCAGCAGCACCGGGACATTTCCTACAGATACGCAGTATTTT. This encodes CASSTGTFPTDTQYF.

This chain connects TRBV7-3 to TRBJ2-2, with a weak D call TRBD1 (5 bases). The CDR3 sequence is 15 residues long. Per germline, CDR1 SGHTA and CDR2 FQGTGA. Deletions cut 5 bases from V and 2 bases from J, with 12 bases between. CDR3 loop: CASSPGYYNTGELFF. The CDR3 bases are TGTGCCAGCAGCCCAGGGTATTATAACACCGGGGAGCTGTTTTTT.

The chain has TRBV7-2 and TRBJ2-1; 10 nucleotides match TRBD2. The V and J ends lost 4 bases and 3 bases, in that order; junction bases with no gene match: 12. This CDR3 is built from 18 residues. Germline V gene data show CDR1 as SGHTA and CDR2 as FQGNSA. The CDR3 nucleotides are TGTGCCAGCAGCTCCACAGCGGGGGGGCATGAGTTCTACAATGAGCAGTTCTTC. Protein sequence: CASSSTAGGHEFYNEQFF.

This clone has only one observation. In the same sample, other DNA sequences code for this CDR3. This rearrangement joins TRBV28 to TRBJ1-5; D might be TRBD1 (5 bases). CDR1 and CDR2 (germline): MDHEN, SYDVKM. The V gene lost 4 bases and the J gene lost 7 bases, with 8 bases spanning the gap. The CDR3 contains 12 residues. DNA for the CDR3: TGTGCCAGCAGTTCGGGGGACCAGCCCCAGCATTTT. Residues: CASSSGDQPQHF.

This clone has only a few counts. This chain connects TRBV7-9 to TRBJ2-5, with 7 bases identical to TRBD1. V trimming: 4 bases; J trimming: 2 bases; junction bases outside the gene matches: 7. The CDR3 consists of 15 residues. Germline V gene data show CDR1 as SEHNR and CDR2 as FQNEAQ (reference sequence). In DNA form, the CDR3 reads TGTGCCAGCAGCTCGGGACAGACCTTTCAAGAGACCCAGTACTTC. Translation: CASSSGQTFQETQYF.

The chain links TRBV6-4 to TRBJ2-3, with 9 bases matching TRBD2. The CDR3 extends over 17 amino acids. J gave up 6 bases and V 0 bases, and 10 bases lay outside the gene matches. Per germline, CDR1 MRHNA and CDR2 SNTAGT. The CDR3 region is CASSDSAGGGARDTQYF. In nucleotides, the CDR3 is TGTGCCAGCAGTGACTCTGCTGGCGGGGGGGCCCGGGATACGCAGTATTTT.

V and J are TRBV5-1 and TRBJ1-3, with D possibly TRBD1 on 6 matching bases. The V and J ends lost 0 bases and 0 bases respectively, with 13 bases between them. The germline V gene encodes CDR1 SGHRS and CDR2 YFSETQ. CDR3 length equals 17 residues. This chain's CDR3 is CASSLALSRGSGNTIYF. The CDR3 nucleotides read TGCGCCAGCAGCTTGGCCCTTAGCAGGGGCTCTGGAAACACCATATATTTT.